Following are 14 T cell receptor beta chains from one sample sequenced in a study of cytomegalovirus exposure and HLA in healthy donors. Sequencing used immunoSEQ multiplex PCR; TCRdb keeps in-frame clones, though not all of them. The sample lists roughly 260,000 clones; around 87% were seen once. The specimen sequenced was PBMCs. The receptors here all came from a man younger than 35 in good health and CMV-seronegative.

The CDR3 DNA reads as TGTGCCAGCAGTGAAAGCGGTGGTAGGGATTCCTATGGCTACACCTTC. It encodes CASSESGGRDSYGYTF. V and J are TRBV6-1 and TRBJ1-2; D remains ambiguous. Germline V gives CDR1 MNHNS, CDR2 SASEGT. The CDR3 length is 16 residues. V was cut by 2 bases and J by 4 bases, with 17 bases left in between.

The chain combines TRBV7-9 with TRBJ2-7; D is perhaps TRBD2 (6 bases). Trimming stripped 5 bases from V and 1 base from J, with 15 bases between. CDR3 size: 15 residues. Germline V gene sequence: CDR1 SEHNR, CDR2 FQNEAQ (reference sequence). The CDR3 region has the DNA TGTGCCAGCAGCCACTCTAGCGTCCTATCCTACGAGCAGTACTTC. This codes for CASSHSSVLSYEQYF.

This clone was observed a single time. V is TRBV4-1 and J is TRBJ1-4; D not certain. This CDR3 is 13 amino acids long. CDR1 and CDR2 (germline): MGHRA, YSYEKL. V shed 1 base and J shed 7 bases, with 7 bases lying between them. CDR3 loop: CASSQVGSEKLFF. Here the CDR3 DNA reads TGCGCCAGCAGCCAAGTTGGGAGTGAAAAACTGTTTTTT.

The chain joins TRBV29-1 to TRBJ2-5; 7 bases agree with TRBD1. The CDR3 consists of 13 residues. The germline V gene has CDR1 SQVTM and CDR2 ANQGSEA. V lost 6 bases, J lost 5 bases, and 9 bases stayed unmatched. The CDR3 sequence: CSVVRQGGETQYF. The CDR3 nucleotides are TGCAGCGTAGTTCGACAGGGCGGGGAGACCCAGTACTTC.

The chain combines TRBV16 with TRBJ1-5; the D is unclear. V lost 0 bases and J 7 bases, leaving 4 bases between the germline ends. Germline CDR1 is KGHSY and CDR2 is FQNENV. CDR3 length: 12 residues. CDR3 bases: TGTGCCAGCAGCCAATCACTCCAGCCCCAGCATTTT. Translating gives CASSQSLQPQHF.

V and J are TRBV11-3 and TRBJ2-3; 9 positions match TRBD2. Per germline, CDR1 SGHNT and CDR2 YENEEA. The V segment lost 5 bases and the J segment 3 bases; nucleotides outside the gene matches: 9. The length of the CDR3 is 16 residues. CDR3 in DNA: TGTGCCAGCAGCACCCTCGGCGGGGGGGTTACAGATACGCAGTATTTT. This encodes CASSTLGGGVTDTQYF.

V and J are TRBV6-1 and TRBJ2-7; 7 positions agree with TRBD2. V trimming: 6 bases; J trimming: 4 bases; junction bases outside the gene matches: 9. CDR3 length: 14 amino acids. The germline CDR1 and CDR2 sequences are MNHNS and SASEGT. The CDR3 reads CASRGMGGNYEQYF. The CDR3 DNA reads as TGTGCCAGCAGGGGAATGGGGGGGAATTACGAGCAGTACTTC.

This clone was counted a single time. J is TRBJ2-7 and V is TRBV27; 10 bases match TRBD2. The V gene end was trimmed by 4 bases and the J gene end by 6 bases; junction bases not matched to a gene: 6. Germline assignment: CDR1 MNHEY and CDR2 SMNVEV (reference sequence). This CDR3 is built from 14 residues. This chain's CDR3 is CASSSLAGGVEQYF. CDR3 bases: TGTGCCAGCAGTTCTTTAGCGGGGGGAGTCGAGCAGTACTTC.

As concerns this clone: At one of its ends the junction is not consistent with the germline gene, which may arise from a read error. The rearrangement joins TRBV11-2 to TRBJ2-1; 7 bases align to TRBD2. The CDR3 loop spans 15 amino acids. Germline V gives CDR1 SGHAT, CDR2 FQNNGV. The CDR3 coding sequence is TGTGCCAGCACTTATTCGGGACTATCCTACGATGAGCAGTTCTTC. This codes for CASTYSGLSYDEQFF.

A single count supports this clone. J is TRBJ2-1 and V is TRBV18; a possible D gene is TRBD2 (6 bases). The V end was cut by 3 bases, the J end by 5 bases, with 14 bases between. The CDR3 runs 15 residues. Per germline, CDR1 KGHSH and CDR2 LQKENI. CDR3 bases: TGTGCCAGCTCACCCCTCGGAGGGGCTGACAATGAGCAGTTCTTC. The encoded protein is CASSPLGGADNEQFF.

The CDR3: CASSLDPGFNTEAFF. CDR3 bases: TGTGCCAGCAGCTTAGATCCCGGGTTCAACACTGAAGCTTTCTTT. The genes are TRBV11-2 and TRBJ1-1; no reliable D call. The CDR3 covers 15 residues. Trimming took 0 bases from V and 2 from J, leaving 10 bases between them. Germline loops: CDR1 SGHAT, CDR2 FQNNGV.

The genes are TRBV9 and TRBJ2-7; weak D call: TRBD2 (5 bases). Looked up from germline, CDR1 is SGDLS and CDR2 is YYNGEE. Trimming removed 0 bases at V and 0 bases at J, with 7 bases between. There are 14 residues in the CDR3. CDR3 DNA sequence: TGTGCCAGCAGCGTAGAGGGAGACTCCTACGAGCAGTACTTC. Its protein product is CASSVEGDSYEQYF.

The V call is TRBV6-5, the J call TRBJ1-2, with 8 nucleotides matching TRBD1. The CDR3 totals 14 residues. Germline V gene data show CDR1 as MNHEY and CDR2 as SVGAGI. The V segment lost 6 bases and the J segment 4 bases; nucleotides outside the gene matches: 7. CDR3 sequence (DNA): TGTGCCAGCAGCTTCTACGGACAGGGCTATGGCTACACCTTC. This sequence encodes CASSFYGQGYGYTF.

V and J are TRBV15 and TRBJ2-7; 14 nucleotides line up with TRBD2. This CDR3 is 15 amino acids long. V shed 1 base, J shed 4 bases, and the junction held 0 bases outside the gene matches. Germline CDR1 LNHNV, CDR2 YYDKDF (reference sequence). In DNA form, the CDR3 reads TGTGCCACCAGCAGAGGACTAGCGGGAGGGTACGAGCAGTACTTC. Encoded protein: CATSRGLAGGYEQYF.